This is a list of T cell receptor beta chains from one sample in a study of neurological immune-mediated disorders. From the 5' RACE reads, TCRdb called clonotypes with MiXCR, one entry per CDR3 protein. The sample holds about 30,000 distinct CDR3 sequences; about 15% are singletons and the top ten take roughly a quarter. Material: PBMCs. The origin of the receptors is a man in his 70s in good health. CDR3s leave out the opening cysteine and the closing phenylalanine or tryptophan. The order of the fields is V gene, J gene, CDR3 protein.

TRBV18,TRBJ2-5,ASADLTGETQY
TRBV29-1,TRBJ2-7,SVRGADEQY
TRBV18,TRBJ1-5,ASSSLPGAPEAQH
TRBV12-3/TRBV12-4,TRBJ1-2,ASSLGLDGSGYT
TRBV12-5,TRBJ2-7,ASGSRQGPLYEQY
TRBV6-6,TRBJ2-7,ASSYENPSYEQY
TRBV25-1,TRBJ1-2,ASSAYQGSYGYT
TRBV5-1,TRBJ2-1,ASSFRGRHNEQF
TRBV20-1,TRBJ2-5,SARTGLLQRETQY
TRBV7-2,TRBJ1-1,ASSFTGVGTEAF
TRBV20-1,TRBJ2-7,SARVDREGQY
TRBV20-1,TRBJ2-3,SAREGTDTQY
TRBV7-3,TRBJ2-1,ASSLTARDYNEQF